The present TCR beta chain was sequenced within a study of fetal regulatory T cell absence and autoimmunity (dated by TCRdb to about 2017). Background on the whole study: The IPEX patients showed exocrine pancreas autoimmunity in the absence of clinical diabetes. What the study reported, not specific to this receptor: Compared with cord blood, the pancreas TCR compartment showed significant oligoclonal enrichment, and some top clones were enriched more than 85-fold. TRB gene family usage was found to be broadly similar between cord blood and pancreas and to resemble published neonatal and adult repertoires. The oligoclonal enrichment was interpreted as support for antigen-driven autoimmunity in the pancreas before birth in IPEX syndrome.

On the immunoSEQ human TCRbeta survey platform, a two-step multiplex PCR amplified and barcoded the TCRbeta CDR3 regions. Illumina instruments were used to sequence the libraries, and IgH from the same samples was sequenced in parallel. As for the original processing: Raw reads were filtered against IMGT V, D, J definitions and were binned using a nearest-neighbor algorithm so that PCR and sequencing errors were removed. Clones were defined by identical nucleotide sequence; differential abundance between tissues used per-clone Fisher exact tests with pFDR threshold p<0.01. Clones with frequencies too low for statistical inference were excluded by a minimum inclusion filter of 10 in either sample. Pairwise clonal comparisons used the immunoSEQ Analyzer, and gene family usage was assessed with IMGT tools. In its TCRdb copy, this immuneACCESS table keeps in-frame sequences only and misses some clones. Where compared with another copy, unresolved V genes explain less than half of these, and the others have no known cause. V and J calls and clone size are as listed in that table; D and trimming were resolved from the DNA. This sample has some 44,000 clones in its table, and roughly 83% of those were observed once. The top ten clonotypes cover approximately 0.45% of the sample.

The DNeasy Blood and Tissue Kit was used to extract roughly 1.9-3.1 ug of genomic DNA from either umbilical cord blood or frozen pancreas. V is reduced by 5 bases and J by 1 base, leaving a spacing of 19 bases between them. The CDR3 holds 17 amino acids from the cysteine to the phenylalanine. Only CDR3 DNA is held: 51 bases, read in frame from base 1. The germline V gene (reference sequence) yields SEHNR for CDR1 and FQNEAQ for CDR2. The sample holds one count of this clone. Its antigen is not yet known. No quality values exist for individual bases; no much larger clone is one base distant. This sequence uses TRBV7-9 and TRBJ2-3; the D gene assignment is perhaps TRBD1 or TRBD2, with each matching 5 bases. The TCR sequence derives from a newborn boy with IPEX syndrome. Sequenced: cord blood. The DNA sequence is TGTGCCAGCAGCCGGACGGGGCTCTGGGAAGGCACAGATACGCAGTATTTT. It specifies CASSRTGLWEGTDTQYF.